Given below is one T cell receptor beta chain in context. No antigen is known for it. V dropped 6 bases and J dropped 4 bases, with 10 bases sitting between them. CDR3 size: 13 residues. The source of the sample is a study of blood T cells in healthy people across ages. Study-level results: Older individuals had lower TCR beta diversity per million T cells (the decline was roughly linear). Diversity estimates drawn from one million T cells were deemed underestimates.

Through a sample-barcoded 5' primer and a J-beta primer mix, a second PCR was run for roughly 7 to 12 cycles. TCRdb re-called the 5' RACE reads through MiXCR, storing one row per CDR3 protein. Of about 620,000 distinct CDR3 sequences in the sample, around 50% were seen once. This TCR was sampled from a woman of 80 years or more in good health. The chain carries TRBV12-3 or TRBV12-4 and TRBJ1-5; D is possibly TRBD1 (5 bases). The sample taken for sequencing was blood. In DNA form, the CDR3 reads TGTGCCAGCAGGGTGGGGGGTAATCAGCCCCAGCATTTT. Residues: CASRVGGNQPQHF.